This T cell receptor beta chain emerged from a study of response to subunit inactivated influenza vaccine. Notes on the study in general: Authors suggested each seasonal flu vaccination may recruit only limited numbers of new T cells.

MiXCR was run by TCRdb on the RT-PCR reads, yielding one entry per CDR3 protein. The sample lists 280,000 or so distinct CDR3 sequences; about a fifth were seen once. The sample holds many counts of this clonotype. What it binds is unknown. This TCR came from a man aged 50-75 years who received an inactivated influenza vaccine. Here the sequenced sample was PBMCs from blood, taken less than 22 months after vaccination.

CDR3 nucleotide sequence: TGCAGCGTTTCTCCAGGGGCTAATCAGCCCCAGCATTTT. Translation: CSVSPGANQPQHF. This chain connects TRBV29-1 to TRBJ1-5; a possible D gene is TRBD1 (6 bases). V lost 5 bases, J lost 4 bases, and 12 bases lay in between. Germline CDR1 SQVTM, CDR2 ANQGSEA. The CDR3 runs 13 residues.